This note documents a single TCR beta chain sequence. As for the donors, each was a healthy bone marrow donor. Trimming at V came to 4 bases and at J to 0 bases, leaving 6 bases not matched to a gene. The CDR3 is 15 amino acids. Germline V gene data show CDR1 as SGDLS and CDR2 as YYNGEE. The study ran its PCR with 60 Vbeta and 13 Jbeta primers. The method was immunoSEQ multiplex PCR; TCRdb's version includes in-frame clones alone and lacks a portion of them. This repertoire shows approximately 84,000 clones, over 70% found once; its top ten account for more than 8.5%. The sample comes from a study of cytomegalovirus exposure and HLA in healthy donors. Study overall: Of all 400 or so donors who were genotyped, roughly 81% belonged to the Caucasian-associated ancestry cluster.

This rearrangement joins TRBV9 to TRBJ2-5, with 7 bases that match TRBD1. The TCR sequence derives from a man aged 40-49 years in good health and CMV-seropositive. The specimen was PBMCs. The CDR3: CASSPRTGDQETQYF. The CDR3 coding sequence is TGTGCCAGCAGCCCCCGGACAGGTGACCAAGAGACCCAGTACTTC.